This is a list of T cell receptor beta chains from one sample in a study of T-cell memory formation after mild COVID-19. A single record per CDR3 protein comes from TCRdb applying MiXCR to the 5' RACE reads. The top ten clones hold 20% to 25% of a sample with about 390,000 distinct CDR3 sequences, roughly 15% of them seen once. Material for sequencing was PBMCs or a T cell subset sorted from them (not recorded which). These receptor sequences come from a man aged 18 to 30 who had mild COVID-19 (a few samples of this study predate the infection). Cell type and time point are not known. CDR3s include the opening cysteine and the closing phenylalanine or tryptophan. The order of the fields is V gene, J gene, clone size, D gene, CDR3 protein, CDR3 DNA. D genes are given only for firm matches. A clone size is listed for some rows: how often the clone was seen (once, few, many), or a class if it is expanded.

V: TRBV23-1; J: TRBJ2-3; size: NA; D: TRBD1; CDR3: CASVGGADTQYF; DNA: TGCGCCAGCGTAGGGGGCGCCGATACGCAGTATTTT
V: TRBV24-1; J: TRBJ2-2; size: NA; D: TRBD1; CDR3: CATSDSSGTGSSGELFF; DNA: TGTGCCACCAGTGATAGTTCCGGGACAGGGAGTTCCGGGGAGCTGTTTTTT
V: TRBV20-1; J: TRBJ2-1; size: NA; D: TRBD2; CDR3: CSAPAGGRNNEQFF; DNA: TGCAGTGCACCAGCGGGGGGGCGCAACAATGAGCAGTTCTTC
V: TRBV18; J: TRBJ1-2; size: NA; D: NA; CDR3: CASSQMDGSNYGYTF; DNA: TGTGCCAGCTCACAAATGGATGGTTCCAACTATGGCTACACCTTC
V: TRBV30; J: TRBJ1-1; size: few; D: TRBD1; CDR3: CAWRGQVEAFF; DNA: TGTGCCTGGAGGGGACAGGTAGAAGCTTTCTTT
V: TRBV28; J: TRBJ1-3; size: NA; D: NA; CDR3: CASSLLLHGNTIYF; DNA: TGTGCCAGCAGTTTACTACTACATGGAAACACCATATATTTT
V: TRBV5-1; J: TRBJ2-3; size: many; D: NA; CDR3: CASSFGGVGVTDTQYF; DNA: TGCGCCAGCAGCTTTGGAGGCGTCGGCGTTACAGATACGCAGTATTTT
V: TRBV29-1; J: TRBJ2-3; size: NA; D: NA; CDR3: CTGDTQYF; DNA: TGCACCGGAGATACGCAGTATTTT
V: TRBV4-2; J: TRBJ1-4; size: NA; D: NA; CDR3: CASSQDGGGGVPQKLFF; DNA: TGTGCCAGCAGCCAAGATGGGGGGGGCGGAGTCCCCCAAAAACTGTTTTTT
V: TRBV7-2; J: TRBJ2-5; size: medium-sized; D: TRBD2; CDR3: CASSPGLVPYQETQYF; DNA: TGTGCCAGCAGCCCCGGACTAGTACCGTACCAAGAGACCCAGTACTTC
V: TRBV28; J: TRBJ1-4; size: many; D: NA; CDR3: CASSGSNEKLFF; DNA: TGTGCCAGCAGTGGGAGTAATGAAAAACTGTTTTTT
V: TRBV2; J: TRBJ2-2; size: NA; D: NA; CDR3: CASTGRHTGELFF; DNA: TGTGCCAGCACTGGGAGACACACCGGGGAGCTGTTTTTT
V: TRBV7-9; J: TRBJ1-1; size: few; D: NA; CDR3: CASSSYNTEAFF; DNA: TGTGCCAGCAGCTCTTACAACACTGAAGCTTTCTTT
V: TRBV7-2; J: TRBJ1-1; size: NA; D: NA; CDR3: CASSLLVSRSTEAFF; DNA: TGTGCCAGCAGCTTGCTGGTATCGAGATCGACTGAAGCTTTCTTT
V: TRBV7-2; J: TRBJ2-1; size: few; D: NA; CDR3: CASSHPIIRRRSYNEQFF; DNA: TGTGCCAGCAGCCACCCGATCATACGTAGACGGTCCTACAATGAGCAGTTCTTC
V: TRBV7-9; J: TRBJ2-3; size: few; D: TRBD1; CDR3: CASSFRDRGRLALGTDTQYF; DNA: TGTGCCAGCAGCTTCCGGGACAGGGGCCGACTGGCCTTAGGCACAGATACGCAGTATTTT
V: TRBV3-1; J: TRBJ2-1; size: many; D: NA; CDR3: CASSQDPLDRLSYNEQFF; DNA: TGTGCCAGCAGCCAAGATCCACTGGATCGGCTCTCCTACAATGAGCAGTTCTTC
V: TRBV10-3; J: TRBJ2-3; size: NA; D: NA; CDR3: CAISFVRTDTQYF; DNA: TGTGCCATCAGCTTTGTCCGCACAGATACGCAGTATTTT
V: TRBV11-2; J: TRBJ2-2; size: NA; D: TRBD1; CDR3: CASSLTGGHGELFF; DNA: TGTGCCAGCAGCTTGACAGGGGGCCACGGGGAGCTGTTTTTT
V: TRBV5-1; J: TRBJ2-3; size: many; D: TRBD2; CDR3: CASSLGPRSGGTDTQYF; DNA: TGCGCCAGCAGCTTGGGGCCTCGTAGCGGGGGAACAGATACGCAGTATTTT
V: TRBV4-1; J: TRBJ1-4; size: NA; D: NA; CDR3: CASSQLGLRELFF; DNA: TGCGCCAGCAGCCAACTGGGCCTTCGGGAACTGTTTTTT
V: TRBV5-1; J: TRBJ2-5; size: few; D: NA; CDR3: CASSRQQETQYF; DNA: TGCGCCAGCAGCCGGCAGCAAGAGACCCAGTACTTC
V: TRBV7-9; J: TRBJ1-4; size: few; D: NA; CDR3: CASKPRAATEKLFF; DNA: TGTGCCAGCAAACCCCGGGCCGCAACTGAAAAACTGTTTTTT
V: TRBV10-3; J: TRBJ1-2; size: NA; D: TRBD1; CDR3: CAISQRTGIYYGYTF; DNA: TGTGCCATCAGCCAGAGGACAGGGATATACTATGGCTACACCTTC
V: TRBV20-1; J: TRBJ2-2; size: few; D: TRBD2; CDR3: CSAWTSGGGGELFF; DNA: TGCAGTGCGTGGACTAGCGGGGGCGGCGGGGAGCTGTTTTTT
V: TRBV5-5; J: TRBJ2-5; size: few; D: TRBD2; CDR3: CASSSRLAGAQETQYF; DNA: TGTGCCAGCAGCTCGCGACTAGCGGGGGCCCAAGAGACCCAGTACTTC
V: TRBV3-1; J: TRBJ2-3; size: few; D: NA; CDR3: CASSPLGGSTDTQYF; DNA: TGTGCCAGCAGCCCCCTGGGGGGCAGCACAGATACGCAGTATTTT
V: TRBV6-2/TRBV6-3; J: TRBJ1-1; size: few; D: NA; CDR3: CASNEARGDFTEAFF; DNA: TGTGCCAGCAATGAGGCCCGCGGGGACTTCACTGAAGCTTTCTTT
V: TRBV19; J: TRBJ2-7; size: NA; D: NA; CDR3: CASSISATAYEQYF; DNA: TGTGCCAGTAGTATCTCGGCCACTGCCTACGAGCAGTACTTC
V: TRBV28; J: TRBJ2-2; size: NA; D: NA; CDR3: CASAPGTGLRGELFF; DNA: TGTGCCAGCGCCCCCGGGACCGGATTGAGAGGGGAGCTGTTTTTT
V: TRBV7-9; J: TRBJ1-1; size: NA; D: NA; CDR3: CASSLASVGTEAFF; DNA: TGTGCCAGCAGCTTAGCCTCGGTCGGCACTGAAGCTTTCTTT
V: TRBV7-2; J: TRBJ2-1; size: few; D: TRBD1; CDR3: CASSLGGQGIWQFF; DNA: TGTGCCAGCAGCTTAGGGGGACAGGGGATTTGGCAGTTCTTC
V: TRBV7-2; J: TRBJ2-2; size: few; D: NA; CDR3: CASSPGPTPGELFF; DNA: TGTGCCAGCAGCCCGGGCCCCACTCCCGGGGAGCTGTTTTTT
V: TRBV7-9; J: TRBJ2-3; size: NA; D: NA; CDR3: CASSLSTAGDTDTQYF; DNA: TGTGCCAGCAGCCTATCGACCGCAGGGGACACAGATACGCAGTATTTT
V: TRBV3-1; J: TRBJ1-1; size: NA; D: NA; CDR3: CASSQSPLAAFF; DNA: TGTGCCAGCAGCCAAAGCCCCCTTGCAGCTTTCTTT
V: TRBV4-3; J: TRBJ1-2; size: NA; D: TRBD1; CDR3: CASSPTGTGAARGYTF; DNA: TGCGCCAGCAGCCCCACGGGGACAGGGGCAGCCCGGGGCTACACCTTC
V: TRBV5-1; J: TRBJ2-3; size: NA; D: TRBD2; CDR3: CASSSESSGGADTQYF; DNA: TGCGCCAGCAGCAGCGAGAGTAGCGGGGGAGCAGATACGCAGTATTTT
V: TRBV7-2; J: TRBJ1-6; size: NA; D: NA; CDR3: CASSLGSSSYNSPLHF; DNA: TGTGCCAGCAGCTTAGGTAGCAGCTCCTATAATTCACCCCTCCACTTT
V: TRBV12-3/TRBV12-4; J: TRBJ1-1; size: many; D: NA; CDR3: CASSLGENTEAFF; DNA: TGCGCCAGCAGCTTGGGGGAGAACACTGAAGCTTTCTTT
V: TRBV7-6; J: TRBJ1-5; size: few; D: NA; CDR3: CASSLGHPNQPQHF; DNA: TGTGCCAGCAGCCTGGGACACCCAAATCAGCCCCAGCATTTT
V: TRBV11-2; J: TRBJ2-1; size: few; D: TRBD2; CDR3: CASSTRLASSYNEQFF; DNA: TGTGCCAGCAGCACAAGACTAGCTTCAAGCTACAATGAGCAGTTCTTC
V: TRBV5-5; J: TRBJ2-2; size: NA; D: NA; CDR3: CASSLESGTGGELFF; DNA: TGTGCCAGCAGCTTGGAGTCGGGAACAGGCGGGGAGCTGTTTTTT
V: TRBV3-1; J: TRBJ2-7; size: NA; D: TRBD2; CDR3: CASSQDFRSGGYEQYF; DNA: TGTGCCAGCAGCCAAGATTTTAGAAGCGGGGGCTACGAGCAGTACTTC
V: TRBV28; J: TRBJ2-4; size: NA; D: NA; CDR3: CASRGHGAPNIQYF; DNA: TGTGCCAGCAGGGGACATGGGGCGCCTAACATTCAGTACTTC
V: TRBV6-6; J: TRBJ2-5; size: few; D: NA; CDR3: CASSSGYDQETQYF; DNA: TGTGCCAGCAGTTCCGGCTACGACCAAGAGACCCAGTACTTC
V: TRBV11-2; J: TRBJ2-3; size: few; D: NA; CDR3: CASSRQGGLNTQYF; DNA: TGTGCCAGCAGCCGGCAGGGGGGGTTGAATACGCAGTATTTT
V: TRBV7-9; J: TRBJ2-3; size: many; D: TRBD2; CDR3: CASSPGTSGADTQYF; DNA: TGTGCCAGCAGTCCCGGGACTAGCGGGGCAGATACGCAGTATTTT
V: TRBV7-8; J: TRBJ2-4; size: few; D: NA; CDR3: CASSPQPGSGVKNIQYF; DNA: TGTGCCAGCAGCCCCCAGCCGGGATCCGGTGTTAAAAACATTCAGTACTTC
V: TRBV5-1; J: TRBJ2-3; size: NA; D: NA; CDR3: CASSMDVSSTDTQYF; DNA: TGCGCCAGCAGCATGGACGTATCTAGCACAGATACGCAGTATTTT
V: TRBV5-1; J: TRBJ1-1; size: many; D: NA; CDR3: CASSLTSVNTEAFF; DNA: TGCGCCAGCAGCCTAACTTCAGTGAACACTGAAGCTTTCTTT
V: TRBV5-4; J: TRBJ2-3; size: NA; D: NA; CDR3: CASSLEYTQYF; DNA: TGTGCCAGCAGCTTGGAGTATACGCAGTATTTT
V: TRBV2; J: TRBJ2-1; size: many; D: NA; CDR3: CASSNNEQFF; DNA: TGTGCCAGCAGTAACAATGAGCAGTTCTTC
V: TRBV20-1; J: TRBJ1-3; size: few; D: NA; CDR3: CSVISGRNTIYF; DNA: TGCAGTGTCATCAGCGGGAGAAACACCATATATTTT
V: TRBV9; J: TRBJ2-2; size: NA; D: TRBD1; CDR3: CASSPQSGQGWTGELFF; DNA: TGTGCCAGCAGCCCTCAGTCCGGACAGGGCTGGACCGGGGAGCTGTTTTTT
V: TRBV11-2; J: TRBJ2-3; size: few; D: NA; CDR3: CASSLSRGSLWDTQYF; DNA: TGTGCCAGCAGCTTAAGCAGGGGTTCCTTATGGGATACGCAGTATTTT
V: TRBV12-3/TRBV12-4; J: TRBJ1-4; size: few; D: NA; CDR3: CASSFSQVGEKLFF; DNA: TGTGCCAGCAGTTTCTCCCAGGTAGGGGAAAAACTGTTTTTT
V: TRBV2; J: TRBJ2-7; size: NA; D: NA; CDR3: CASSGQAGRHSEQYF; DNA: TGTGCCAGCAGTGGGCAGGCGGGCCGACACTCCGAGCAGTACTTC
V: TRBV5-1; J: TRBJ1-6; size: few; D: NA; CDR3: CASSLGIVQGTNSPLHF; DNA: TGCGCCAGCAGCTTGGGGATCGTGCAGGGAACTAATTCACCCCTCCACTTT
V: TRBV12-3/TRBV12-4; J: TRBJ1-5; size: NA; D: NA; CDR3: CASSRNGRINQPQHF; DNA: TGTGCCAGCAGTCGTAATGGGAGAATTAATCAGCCCCAGCATTTT